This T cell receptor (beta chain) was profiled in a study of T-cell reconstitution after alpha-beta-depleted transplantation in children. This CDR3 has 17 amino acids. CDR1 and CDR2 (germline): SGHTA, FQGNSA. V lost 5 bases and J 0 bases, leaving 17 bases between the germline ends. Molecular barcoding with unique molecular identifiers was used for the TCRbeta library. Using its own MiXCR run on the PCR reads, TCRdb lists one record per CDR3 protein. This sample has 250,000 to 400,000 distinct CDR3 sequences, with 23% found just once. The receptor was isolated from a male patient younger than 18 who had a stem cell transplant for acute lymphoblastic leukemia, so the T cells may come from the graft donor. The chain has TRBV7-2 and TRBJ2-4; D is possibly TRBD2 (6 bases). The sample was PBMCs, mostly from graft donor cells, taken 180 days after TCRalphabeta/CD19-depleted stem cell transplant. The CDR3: CASSRFVADLAKNIQYF. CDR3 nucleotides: TGTGCCAGCAGCCGCTTCGTAGCGGACTTAGCCAAAAACATTCAGTACTTC.